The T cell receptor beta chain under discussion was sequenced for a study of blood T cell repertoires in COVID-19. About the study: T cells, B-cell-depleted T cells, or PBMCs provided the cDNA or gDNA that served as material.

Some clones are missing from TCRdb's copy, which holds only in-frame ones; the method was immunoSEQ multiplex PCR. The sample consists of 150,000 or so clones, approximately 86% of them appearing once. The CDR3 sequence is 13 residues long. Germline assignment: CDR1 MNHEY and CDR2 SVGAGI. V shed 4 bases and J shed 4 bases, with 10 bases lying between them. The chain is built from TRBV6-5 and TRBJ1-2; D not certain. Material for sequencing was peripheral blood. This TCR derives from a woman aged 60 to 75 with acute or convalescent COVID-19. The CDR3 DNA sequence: TGTGCCAGCAGTTTTGGGAGGGTCTATGGCTACACCTTC. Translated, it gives CASSFGRVYGYTF.